This T cell receptor beta chain was captured by sequencing in a study of T cell clonotyping in hematopoietic cell transplantation. Study-level findings and limits: Cells were unsorted, so CD4 and CD8 contributions were not separated. Few recipient clonotypes overlapped donors; over 95% were de novo at given depth. Recipient TCR diversity dropped after transplant; expanded clonotypes rose from day 30 to 180.

Recipients were bled about 28 days pretransplant and at posttransplant days 30, 100, 180. Deletions cut 2 bases from V and 1 base from J, with 14 bases between. This CDR3 comprises 16 residues. Per germline, CDR1 SGHTA and CDR2 FQGNSA. In regard to this clone: Its specificity is unknown.

The assay was immunoSEQ multiplex PCR, and TCRdb's table has in-frame clones only and misses some. This sample has 8,000 to 10,000 clones, with roughly 93% found just once. J is TRBJ1-1 and V is TRBV7-2; D not resolved. The TCR comes from a male patient aged 50 to 59 who had an allogeneic stem cell transplant from a related donor, so T cells may come from the graft donor. Some clones in this sample may be carry-over from other donors' samples. Source: PBMCs, taken 100 days after allogeneic stem cell transplant. The CDR3 DNA sequence: TGTGCCAGCAGCTTATTTACGCCAGCTGAGAACACTGAAGCTTTCTTT. Protein product: CASSLFTPAENTEAFF.